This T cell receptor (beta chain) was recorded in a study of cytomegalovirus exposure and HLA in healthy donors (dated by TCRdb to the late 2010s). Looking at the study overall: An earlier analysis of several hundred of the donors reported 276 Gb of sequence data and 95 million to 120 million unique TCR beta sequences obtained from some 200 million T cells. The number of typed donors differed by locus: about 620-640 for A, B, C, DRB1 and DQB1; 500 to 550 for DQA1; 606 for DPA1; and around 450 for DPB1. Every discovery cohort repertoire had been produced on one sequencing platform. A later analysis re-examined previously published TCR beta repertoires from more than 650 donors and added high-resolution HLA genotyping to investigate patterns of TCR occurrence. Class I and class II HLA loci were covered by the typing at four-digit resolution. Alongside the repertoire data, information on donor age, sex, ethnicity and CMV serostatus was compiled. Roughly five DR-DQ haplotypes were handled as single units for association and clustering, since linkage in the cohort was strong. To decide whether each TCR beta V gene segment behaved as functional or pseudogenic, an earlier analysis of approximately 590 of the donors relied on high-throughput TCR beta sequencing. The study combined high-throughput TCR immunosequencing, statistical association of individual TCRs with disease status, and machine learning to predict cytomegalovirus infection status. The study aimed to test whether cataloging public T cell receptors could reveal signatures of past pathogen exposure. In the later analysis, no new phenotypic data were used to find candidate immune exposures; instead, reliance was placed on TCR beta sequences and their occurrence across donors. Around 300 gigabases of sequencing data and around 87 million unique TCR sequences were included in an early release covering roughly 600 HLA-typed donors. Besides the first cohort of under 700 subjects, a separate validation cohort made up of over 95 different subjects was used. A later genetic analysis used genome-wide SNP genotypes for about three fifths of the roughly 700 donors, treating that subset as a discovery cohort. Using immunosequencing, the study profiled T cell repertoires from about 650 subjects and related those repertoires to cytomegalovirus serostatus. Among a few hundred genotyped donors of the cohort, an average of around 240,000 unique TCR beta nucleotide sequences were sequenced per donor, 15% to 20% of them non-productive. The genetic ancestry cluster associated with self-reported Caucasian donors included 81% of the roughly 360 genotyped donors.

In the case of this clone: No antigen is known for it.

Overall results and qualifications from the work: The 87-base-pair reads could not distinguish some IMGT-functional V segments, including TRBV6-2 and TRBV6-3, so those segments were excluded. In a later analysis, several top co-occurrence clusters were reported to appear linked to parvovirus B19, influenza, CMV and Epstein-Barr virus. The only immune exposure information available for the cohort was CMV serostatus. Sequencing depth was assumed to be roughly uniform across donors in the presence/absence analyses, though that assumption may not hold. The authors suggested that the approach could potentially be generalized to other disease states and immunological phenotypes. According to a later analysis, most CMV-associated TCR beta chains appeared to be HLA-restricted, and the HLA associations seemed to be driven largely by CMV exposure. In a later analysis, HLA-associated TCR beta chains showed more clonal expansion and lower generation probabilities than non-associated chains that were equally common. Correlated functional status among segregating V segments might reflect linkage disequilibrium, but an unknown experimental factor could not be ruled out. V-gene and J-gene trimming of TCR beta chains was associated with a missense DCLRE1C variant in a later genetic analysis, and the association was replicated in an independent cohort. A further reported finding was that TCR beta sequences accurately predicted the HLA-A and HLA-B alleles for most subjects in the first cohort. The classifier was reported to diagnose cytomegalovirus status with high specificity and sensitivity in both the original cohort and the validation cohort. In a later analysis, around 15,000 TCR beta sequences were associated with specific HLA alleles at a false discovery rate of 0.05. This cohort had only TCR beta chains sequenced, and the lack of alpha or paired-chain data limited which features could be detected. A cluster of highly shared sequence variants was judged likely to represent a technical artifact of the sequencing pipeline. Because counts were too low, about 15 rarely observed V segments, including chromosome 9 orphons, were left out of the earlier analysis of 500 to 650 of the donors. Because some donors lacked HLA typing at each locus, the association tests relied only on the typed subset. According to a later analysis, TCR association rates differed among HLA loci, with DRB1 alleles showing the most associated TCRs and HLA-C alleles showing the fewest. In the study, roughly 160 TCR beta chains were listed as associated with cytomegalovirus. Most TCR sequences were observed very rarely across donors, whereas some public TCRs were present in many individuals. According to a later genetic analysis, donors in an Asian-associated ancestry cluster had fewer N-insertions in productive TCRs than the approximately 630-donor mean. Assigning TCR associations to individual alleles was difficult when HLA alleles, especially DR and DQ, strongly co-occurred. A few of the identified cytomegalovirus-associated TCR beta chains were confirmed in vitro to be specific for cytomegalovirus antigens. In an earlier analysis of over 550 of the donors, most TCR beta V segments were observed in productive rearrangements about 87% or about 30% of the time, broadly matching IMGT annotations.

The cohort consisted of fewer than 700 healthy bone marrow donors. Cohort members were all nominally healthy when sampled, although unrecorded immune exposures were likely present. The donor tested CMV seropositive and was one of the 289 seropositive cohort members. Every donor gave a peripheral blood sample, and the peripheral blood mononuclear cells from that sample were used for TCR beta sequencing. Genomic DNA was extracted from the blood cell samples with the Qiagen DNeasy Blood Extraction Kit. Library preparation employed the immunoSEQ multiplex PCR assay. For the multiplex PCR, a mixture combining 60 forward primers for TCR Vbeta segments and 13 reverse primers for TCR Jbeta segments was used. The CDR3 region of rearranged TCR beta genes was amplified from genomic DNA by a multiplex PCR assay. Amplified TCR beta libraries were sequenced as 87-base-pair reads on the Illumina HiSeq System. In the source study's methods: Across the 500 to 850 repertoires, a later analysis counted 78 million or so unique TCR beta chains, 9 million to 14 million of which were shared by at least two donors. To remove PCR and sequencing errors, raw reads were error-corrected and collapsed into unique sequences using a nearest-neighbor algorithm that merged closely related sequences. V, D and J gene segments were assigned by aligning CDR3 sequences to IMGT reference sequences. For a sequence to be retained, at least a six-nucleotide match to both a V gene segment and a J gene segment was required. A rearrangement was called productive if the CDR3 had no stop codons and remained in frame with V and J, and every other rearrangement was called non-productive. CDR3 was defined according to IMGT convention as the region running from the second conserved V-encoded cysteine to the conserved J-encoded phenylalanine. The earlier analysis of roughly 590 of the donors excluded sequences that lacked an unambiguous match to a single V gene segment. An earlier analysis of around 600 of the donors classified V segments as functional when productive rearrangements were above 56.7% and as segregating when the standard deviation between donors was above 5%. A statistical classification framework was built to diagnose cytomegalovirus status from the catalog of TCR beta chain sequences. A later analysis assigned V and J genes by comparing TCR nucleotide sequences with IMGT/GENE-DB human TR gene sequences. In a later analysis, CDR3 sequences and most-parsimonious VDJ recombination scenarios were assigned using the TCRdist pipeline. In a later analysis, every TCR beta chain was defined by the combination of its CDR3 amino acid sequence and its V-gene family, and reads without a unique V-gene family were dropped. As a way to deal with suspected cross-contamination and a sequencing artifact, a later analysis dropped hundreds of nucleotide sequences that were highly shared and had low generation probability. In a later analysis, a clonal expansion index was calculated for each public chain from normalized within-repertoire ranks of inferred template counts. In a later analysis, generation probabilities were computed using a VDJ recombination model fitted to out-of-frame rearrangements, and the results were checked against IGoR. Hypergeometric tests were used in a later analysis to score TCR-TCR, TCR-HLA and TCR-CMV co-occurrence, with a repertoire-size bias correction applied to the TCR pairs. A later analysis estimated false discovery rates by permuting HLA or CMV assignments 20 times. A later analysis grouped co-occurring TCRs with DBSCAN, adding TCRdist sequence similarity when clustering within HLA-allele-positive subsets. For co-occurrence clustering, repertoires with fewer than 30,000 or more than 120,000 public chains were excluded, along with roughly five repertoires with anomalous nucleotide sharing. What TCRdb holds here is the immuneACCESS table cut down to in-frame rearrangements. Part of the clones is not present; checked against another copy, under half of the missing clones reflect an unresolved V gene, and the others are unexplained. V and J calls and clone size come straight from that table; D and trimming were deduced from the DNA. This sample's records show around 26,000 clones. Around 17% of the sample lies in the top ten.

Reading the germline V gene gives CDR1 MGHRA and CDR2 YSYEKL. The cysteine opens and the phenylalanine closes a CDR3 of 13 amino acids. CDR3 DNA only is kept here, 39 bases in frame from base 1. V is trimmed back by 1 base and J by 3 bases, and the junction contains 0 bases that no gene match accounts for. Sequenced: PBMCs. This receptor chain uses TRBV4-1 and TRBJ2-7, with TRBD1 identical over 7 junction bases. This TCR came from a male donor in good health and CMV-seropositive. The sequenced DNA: TGCGCCAGCAGCCAAGGGACAGGCTACGAGCAGTACTTC. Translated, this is CASSQGTGYEQYF.